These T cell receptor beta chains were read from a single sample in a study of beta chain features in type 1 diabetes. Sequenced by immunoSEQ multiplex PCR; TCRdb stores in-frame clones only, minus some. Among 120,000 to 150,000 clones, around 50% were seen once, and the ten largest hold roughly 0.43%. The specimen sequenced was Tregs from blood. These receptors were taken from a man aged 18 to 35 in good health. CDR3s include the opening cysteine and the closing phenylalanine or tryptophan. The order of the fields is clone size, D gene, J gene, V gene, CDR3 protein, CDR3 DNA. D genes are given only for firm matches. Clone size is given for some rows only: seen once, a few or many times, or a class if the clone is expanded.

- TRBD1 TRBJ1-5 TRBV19 CASKEGAPSEQPQHF TGTGCCAGTAAGGAGGGGGCTCCTTCGGAGCAGCCCCAGCATTTT
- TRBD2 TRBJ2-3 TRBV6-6 CASSGLAGGGTDTQYF TGTGCCAGCAGTGGACTAGCGGGAGGTGGCACAGATACGCAGTATTTT
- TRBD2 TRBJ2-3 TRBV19 CASSIGAGGQTQYF TGTGCCAGTAGTATCGGGGCGGGGGGGCAGACGCAGTATTTT
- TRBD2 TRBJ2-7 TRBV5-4 CAISGPSGTEQYF TGTGCCATCTCAGGTCCTAGCGGGACCGAGCAGTACTTC
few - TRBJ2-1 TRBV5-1 CASSLTGGKFNEQFF TGCGCCAGCAGCTTAACAGGCGGCAAATTCAATGAGCAGTTCTTC
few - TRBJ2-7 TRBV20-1 CSAASGEQYF TGCAGTGCCGCCTCGGGAGAGCAGTACTTC
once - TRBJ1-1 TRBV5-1 CASSSLTTNTEAFF TGCGCCAGCAGTTCACTAACAACGAACACTGAAGCTTTCTTT
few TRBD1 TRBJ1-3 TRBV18 CASSGQGASGNTIYF TGTGCCAGCTCAGGACAGGGTGCGTCTGGAAACACCATATATTTT
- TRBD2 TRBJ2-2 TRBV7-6 CASSPGGRRVNGELFF TGTGCCAGCAGCCCGGGGGGGAGGAGGGTCAACGGGGAGCTGTTTTTT
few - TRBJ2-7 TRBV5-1 CASSLAGTVPYEQYF TGCGCCAGCAGCTTGGCCGGGACTGTACCTTACGAGCAGTACTTC
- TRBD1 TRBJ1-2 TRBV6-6 CASSYSTYRGYGYTF TGTGCCAGCAGTTACTCGACTTACAGGGGCTATGGCTACACCTTC
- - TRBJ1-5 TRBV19 CASSSQGNQPQHF TGTGCCAGTAGTAGTCAGGGGAATCAGCCCCAGCATTTT
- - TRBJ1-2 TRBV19 CASSLSSGGYTF TGTGCCAGTAGTCTTTCCTCGGGTGGCTACACCTTC
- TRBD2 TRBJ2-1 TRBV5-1 CASSRTSGGAYNEQFF TGCGCCAGCAGCCGGACTAGCGGGGGGGCCTACAATGAGCAGTTCTTC
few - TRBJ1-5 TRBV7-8 CASSLTGNQPQHF TGTGCCAGCAGCTTAACAGGCAATCAGCCCCAGCATTTT
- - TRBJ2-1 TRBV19 CASSMVGLSSYNEQFF TGTGCCAGTAGTATGGTCGGTCTTAGCTCCTACAATGAGCAGTTCTTC
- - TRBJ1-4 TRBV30 CAWSPSGRVREKLFF TGTGCCTGGAGTCCTTCCGGGAGGGTTAGGGAAAAACTGTTTTTT
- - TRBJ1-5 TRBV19 CASSVHRVNQPQHF TGTGCCAGTAGTGTTCACAGGGTCAATCAGCCCCAGCATTTT
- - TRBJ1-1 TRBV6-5 CATWEGGVINTEAFF TGTGCCACCTGGGAGGGTGGGGTAATTAACACTGAAGCTTTCTTT
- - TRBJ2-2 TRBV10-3 CAISEGTTNTGELFF TGTGCCATCAGTGAGGGGACAACGAACACCGGGGAGCTGTTTTTT
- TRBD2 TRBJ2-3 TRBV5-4 CASSLRLATTDTQYF TGTGCCAGCAGCTTGAGACTAGCAACCACAGATACGCAGTATTTT
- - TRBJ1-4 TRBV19 CASSKLDATNEKLFF TGTGCCAGTAGCAAGCTAGATGCAACTAATGAAAAACTGTTTTTT
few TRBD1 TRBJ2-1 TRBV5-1 CASSLTMDRAGEQFF TGCGCCAGCAGCTTGACCATGGACAGGGCGGGTGAGCAGTTCTTC
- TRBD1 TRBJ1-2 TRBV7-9 CASSPQDRMRGYTF TGTGCCAGCAGCCCGCAGGACAGGATGAGGGGCTACACCTTC
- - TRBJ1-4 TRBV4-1 CASSQARGRPNEKLFF TGCGCCAGCAGCCAAGCCAGGGGCCGGCCTAATGAAAAACTGTTTTTT
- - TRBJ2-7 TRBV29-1 CSVGRRNGYEQYF TGCAGCGTTGGGAGGAGAAATGGCTACGAGCAGTACTTC
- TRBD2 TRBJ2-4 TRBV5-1 CASSGGLAGVSNIQYF TGCGCCAGCAGCGGGGGACTAGCGGGAGTGTCAAACATTCAGTACTTC
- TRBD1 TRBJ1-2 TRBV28 CASSSRTGGLIYGYTF TGTGCCAGCAGTTCCCGGACAGGGGGATTGATCTATGGCTACACCTTC
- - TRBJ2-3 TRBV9 CASSVVGAVTDTQYF TGTGCCAGCAGCGTAGTGGGGGCGGTCACAGATACGCAGTATTTT
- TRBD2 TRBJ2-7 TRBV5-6 CASSLGLASLTYEQYF TGTGCCAGCAGCTTGGGACTAGCGTCTTTAACCTACGAGCAGTACTTC
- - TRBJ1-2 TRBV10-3 CAISEYRSANYGYTF TGTGCCATCAGTGAGTACAGGTCGGCTAACTATGGCTACACCTTC
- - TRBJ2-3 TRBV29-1 CSVVQGNTDTQYF TGCAGCGTTGTCCAGGGTAACACAGATACGCAGTATTTT
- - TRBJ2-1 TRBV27 CASSPWTEYNEQFF TGTGCCAGCAGTCCGTGGACAGAGTACAATGAGCAGTTCTTC
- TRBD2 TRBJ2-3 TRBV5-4 CASSSTSGRTDTQYF TGTGCCAGCAGCTCGACTAGCGGGAGAACAGATACGCAGTATTTT
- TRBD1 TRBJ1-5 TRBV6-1 CASFRGQVQGPQHF TGTGCCAGCTTTCGGGGACAGGTTCAGGGTCCCCAGCATTTT
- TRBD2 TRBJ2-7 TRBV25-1 CASSVAGGPDEQYF TGTGCCAGCAGTGTAGCGGGAGGGCCCGACGAGCAGTACTTC
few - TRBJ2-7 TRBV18 CASSTVGRSEQYF TGTGCCAGCTCAACGGTCGGGAGATCCGAGCAGTACTTC
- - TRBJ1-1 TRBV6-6 CASSLDRSAFF TGTGCCAGCAGTTTAGACAGGTCGGCTTTCTTT
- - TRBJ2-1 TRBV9 CASSEGGGGVAYNEQFF TGTGCCAGCAGCGAGGGGGGGGGTGGAGTGGCCTACAATGAGCAGTTCTTC
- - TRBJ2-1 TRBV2 CASSLNEQFF TGTGCCAGCAGTCTGAATGAGCAGTTCTTC
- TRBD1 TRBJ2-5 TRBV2 CASIPGTGPQETQYF TGTGCCAGCATCCCCGGGACAGGGCCTCAAGAGACCCAGTACTTC
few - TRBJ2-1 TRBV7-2 CASSLGHLGEQFF TGTGCCAGCAGCTTGGGACATCTTGGTGAGCAGTTCTTC
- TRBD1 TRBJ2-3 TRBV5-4 CAIPGQNTDTQYF TGTGCCATTCCGGGACAGAACACAGATACGCAGTATTTT
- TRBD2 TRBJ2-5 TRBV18 CASSPRASGGRETQYF TGTGCCAGCTCACCAAGGGCTAGCGGGGGCCGGGAGACCCAGTACTTC
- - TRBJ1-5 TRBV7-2 CASSLQVSRGQPQHF TGTGCCAGCAGCCTCCAAGTCTCAAGGGGTCAGCCCCAGCATTTT
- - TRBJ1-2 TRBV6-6 CASSWVGGVDGYTF TGTGCCAGCAGTTGGGTTGGGGGGGTAGATGGCTACACCTTC
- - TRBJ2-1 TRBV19 CASSMGLRPNEQFF TGTGCCAGTAGTATGGGGCTACGTCCCAATGAGCAGTTCTTC
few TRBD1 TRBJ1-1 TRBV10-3 CAISDRVGTEAFF TGTGCCATCAGCGACAGGGTCGGCACTGAAGCTTTCTTT
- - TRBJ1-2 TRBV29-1 CSVLRGENYGYTF TGCAGCGTACTTCGGGGTGAAAACTATGGCTACACCTTC
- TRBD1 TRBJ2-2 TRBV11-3 CASSLSWTGHTGELFF TGTGCCAGCAGCTTATCCTGGACAGGGCACACCGGGGAGCTGTTTTTT
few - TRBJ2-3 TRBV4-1 CASSQGPDTDTQYF TGCGCCAGCAGCCAAGGTCCAGACACAGATACGCAGTATTTT
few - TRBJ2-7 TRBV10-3 CAISVTADTYEQYF TGTGCCATCAGTGTGACAGCCGATACCTACGAGCAGTACTTC